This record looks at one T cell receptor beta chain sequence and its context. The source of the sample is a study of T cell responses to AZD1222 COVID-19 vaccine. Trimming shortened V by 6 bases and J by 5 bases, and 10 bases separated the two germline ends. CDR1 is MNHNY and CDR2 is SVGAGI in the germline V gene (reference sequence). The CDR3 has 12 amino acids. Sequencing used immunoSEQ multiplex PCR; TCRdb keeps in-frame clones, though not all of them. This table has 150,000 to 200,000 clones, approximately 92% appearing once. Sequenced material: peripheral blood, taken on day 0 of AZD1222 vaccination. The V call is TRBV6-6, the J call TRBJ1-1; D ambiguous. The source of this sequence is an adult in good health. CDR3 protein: CASSAGLTEAFF. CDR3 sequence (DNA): TGTGCCAGCAGCGCAGGCCTAACTGAAGCTTTCTTT.